This TCR beta chain appears in the sequencing data of a study of shared clonotypes between healthy human individuals. Study observations and caveats: In a handful of donors, about 5% of naive CD4 clonotypes appeared in common.

Naive CD8 cells lacked CD45RO, underwent positive selection for CCR7 and left out terminally differentiated effector memory CD45RA+ cells. Adult donors, all healthy and HIV-negative, had no recent acute infections or vaccinations. For this clone: The target antigen is unknown. In the same sample, other DNA sequences code for this CDR3.

TCRdb's table, derived via immunoSEQ multiplex PCR, lists solely in-frame clones and lacks some. The sample gives roughly 2,000,000 clones, roughly 95% of which show up once; more than 1.5% is in the top ten. The junction had 9 bases not matched to a gene; V was cut back by 4 bases and J by 3 bases. The CDR3 extends over 15 amino acids. Germline assignment: CDR1 SGDLS and CDR2 YYNGEE. The source material was naive CD8+ T cells from PBMCs. This clonotype was obtained from a man aged 18 to 29 in good health. Some clones in this sample may be carry-over from other donors' samples. The genes are TRBV9 and TRBJ1-1, with TRBD1 matching 7 bases. The CDR3 DNA sequence: TGTGCCAGCAGCCCAAGTGGCAGGGGGTACACTGAAGCTTTCTTT. Translated: CASSPSGRGYTEAFF.